These 15 T cell receptor beta chains came from one sample sequenced in a study of vaccination and CD4 T cells after COVID-19. No antigen is known for these receptors. Noted treatment: approximately 10-day PBMC culture with coronavirus spike peptide pools or control peptides (ViraFEST assay). The Oncomine TCR Beta short-read assay was what sequenced the DNA obtained from cultured CD4+ T cells. TCRdb passed the PCR reads through MiXCR, listing each CDR3 protein once. Among about 14,000 distinct CDR3 sequences listed, 61% were seen once. The sequencing input was CD4+ T cells from blood, cultured in vitro. The source is a human donor who had recovered from COVID-19.

The chain joins TRBV6-1 to TRBJ1-1, with D hard to call. This CDR3 contains 15 residues. Deletions cut 7 bases from V and 0 bases from J, with 15 bases between. Germline CDR1 is MNHNS and CDR2 is SASEGT. The CDR3 loop reads CASNGRGSMNTEAFF. CDR3 DNA sequence: TGTGCCAGCAATGGCCGAGGATCTATGAACACTGAAGCTTTCTTT.

The rearrangement links TRBV5-4 to TRBJ2-5; perhaps TRBD2 as D (5 bases). V lost 0 bases, J lost 2 bases, and 11 bases lay in between. The germline CDR1 and CDR2 sequences are SGHNT and YYREEE (reference sequence). The CDR3 covers 15 residues. The CDR3 loop reads CASSLGSGSQETQYF. CDR3 nucleotide sequence: TGTGCCAGCAGCTTGGGGAGCGGTAGTCAAGAGACCCAGTACTTC.

The J gene is TRBJ1-5, the V gene TRBV6-5, with a tentative D call TRBD1 (5 bases). The ends were cut back, 2 bases at V and 5 bases at J, with 16 bases in the middle. The germline V gene encodes CDR1 MNHEY and CDR2 SVGAGI. The CDR3 covers 16 residues. The CDR3 DNA is TGTGCCAGCAGTTACGCGTGGACACCCGCCGATCAGCCCCAGCATTTT. Amino acids: CASSYAWTPADQPQHF.

The chain couples TRBV6-1 to TRBJ1-5; TRBD1 aligns across 7 bases. Germline assignment: CDR1 MNHNS and CDR2 SASEGT. This CDR3 region has 14 residues. V shed 4 bases, J shed 3 bases, and the junction held 3 bases outside the gene matches. The DNA for the CDR3 is TGTGCCAGCAGTGGGCAGGGGGACAATCAGCCCCAGCATTTT. It specifies CASSGQGDNQPQHF.

The chain has TRBV20-1 and TRBJ2-1, with 9 bases lining up with TRBD2. In germline, CDR1 is DFQATT, CDR2 SNEGSKA (reference sequence). V was clipped by 1 base and J by 2 bases; unmatched bases: 0. CDR3 size: 14 residues. The CDR3 sequence is CSARGGRAYNEQFF. CDR3 coding DNA: TGCAGTGCTAGAGGCGGGAGGGCCTACAATGAGCAGTTCTTC.

This rearrangement joins TRBV6-1 to TRBJ1-1, with TRBD1 matching over 10 bases. Germline V gives CDR1 MNHNS, CDR2 SASEGT. Trimming cost V 1 base and J 9 bases; bases outside gene matches: 2. The CDR3 runs to 13 residues. The CDR3 nucleotides are TGTGCCAGCAGTGAAGGGGACAGGGGTAAAGCTTTCTTT. It codes for CASSEGDRGKAFF.

This clonotype occurred a few times. The V gene is TRBV5-1, the J gene TRBJ1-1; D remains unclear. The CDR3 sequence is 13 residues long. V lost 1 base and J lost 7, with 11 bases in between. Germline lookup yields CDR1 SGHRS and CDR2 YFSETQ. The chain's CDR3 is CASSLRRDDEAFF. The CDR3 region has the DNA TGCGCCAGCAGCTTGCGGAGGGATGATGAAGCTTTCTTT.

The chain combines TRBV15 with TRBJ2-7, with unresolved D. Germline values: CDR1 LNHNV, CDR2 YYDKDF (reference sequence). The CDR3 runs to 15 residues. Trimming pared 5 bases from V and 2 bases from J, leaving 16 bases between. This CDR3 is CATSPRADRAYEQYF. The CDR3 DNA reads as TGTGCCACCAGCCCCCGGGCGGACCGAGCCTACGAGCAGTACTTC.

This clonotype was counted only a few times. The chain has TRBV20-1 and TRBJ1-1; 8 bases line up with TRBD1. There are 14 residues in the CDR3. Germline-derived CDR1 and CDR2 are DFQATT and SNEGSKA (reference sequence). J lost 0 bases, V lost 4 bases, and 4 bases had no gene match. The DNA for the CDR3 is TGCAGTGCTACGGGGGGACAGGTGAACACTGAAGCTTTCTTT. Its translation: CSATGGQVNTEAFF.

This clonotype was recorded a few times. The V call is TRBV2, the J call TRBJ1-5, with TRBD1 matching 8 bases. Germline loops: CDR1 SNHLY, CDR2 FYNNEI. V was clipped by 5 bases and J by 2 bases; unmatched bases: 5. The CDR3 contains 15 residues. The CDR3 protein is CASSTDRGGNQPQHF. The DNA for the CDR3 is TGTGCCAGCAGTACAGACAGGGGTGGCAATCAGCCCCAGCATTTT.

This chain uses TRBV28 with TRBJ1-5; D is perhaps TRBD1 (5 bases). Germline loops: CDR1 MDHEN, CDR2 SYDVKM. The CDR3 sequence is 13 residues long. The V end lost 1 base, the J end lost 7 bases, and 8 bases lay between the germline ends. CDR3 bases: TGTGCCAGCAGTTTATCGTGGGGGCAGCCCCAGCATTTT. The encoded protein is CASSLSWGQPQHF.

This clonotype has more than one count but fewer than ten. The chain uses TRBV10-1 and TRBJ1-1; possible D gene TRBD1, 6 bases. The CDR3 has 14 amino acids. V was pared by 3 bases and J by 4 bases, with 12 bases between. Germline V CDR1 and CDR2: WNHNN, SYGVQD (reference sequence). The CDR3 protein is CASSEYREGTEAFF. The CDR3 DNA reads as TGCGCCAGCAGTGAATACAGGGAAGGCACTGAAGCTTTCTTT.

A few counts support this clonotype. The rearrangement uses TRBV7-2 and TRBJ1-1; 9 nucleotides line up with TRBD1. With V trimmed by 5 bases and J by 0 bases, 16 bases remained unmatched. Germline V CDR1 and CDR2: SGHTA, FQGNSA. The CDR3 extends over 19 amino acids. The chain's CDR3 is CASSVNPPGQGEMNTEAFF. DNA for the CDR3: TGTGCCAGCAGCGTAAACCCCCCGGGACAGGGAGAGATGAACACTGAAGCTTTCTTT.

This chain connects TRBV19 to TRBJ1-2; D gene ambiguous. With 3 bases removed from V and 4 bases from J, the gap between germline ends came to 12 bases. The CDR3 covers 14 residues. Germline loops: CDR1 LNHDA, CDR2 SQIVND (reference sequence). In DNA, the CDR3 is TGTGCCAGTAGTATTCGGGCCAGAGGCTATGGCTACACCTTC. This translates into CASSIRARGYGYTF.

The chain is built from TRBV6-4 and TRBJ2-3; 9 bases agree with TRBD2. The germline gives CDR1 MRHNA, CDR2 SNTAGT. The CDR3 has 14 amino acids. V was clipped by 6 bases and J by 5 bases; unmatched bases: 6. The CDR3 protein is CASSALAGEDTQYF. The CDR3 nucleotides are TGTGCCAGCAGCGCATTAGCGGGAGAAGATACGCAGTATTTT.